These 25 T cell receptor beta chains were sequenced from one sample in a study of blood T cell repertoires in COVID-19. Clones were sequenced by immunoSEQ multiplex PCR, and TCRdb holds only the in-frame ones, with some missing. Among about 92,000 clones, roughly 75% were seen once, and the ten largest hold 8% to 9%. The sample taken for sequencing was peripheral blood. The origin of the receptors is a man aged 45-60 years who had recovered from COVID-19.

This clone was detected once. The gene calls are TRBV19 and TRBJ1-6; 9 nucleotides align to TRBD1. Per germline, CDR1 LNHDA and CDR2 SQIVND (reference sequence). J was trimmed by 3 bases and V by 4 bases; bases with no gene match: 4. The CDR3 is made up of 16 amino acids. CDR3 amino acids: CASSRRQGDYNSPLHF. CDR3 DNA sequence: TGTGCCAGTAGTAGAAGACAGGGGGACTATAATTCACCCCTCCACTTT.

DNA of the CDR3: TGTGCCAGCAGCCAAGAACAAGCGGGAGTGGGCGCAGATACGCAGTATTTT. This gives the protein CASSQEQAGVGADTQYF. The V and J genes are TRBV4-2 and TRBJ2-3, with 8 nucleotides matching TRBD2. Germline assignment: CDR1 LGHNA and CDR2 YNFKEQ. The length of the CDR3 is 17 residues. The V and J ends lost 0 bases and 4 bases, in that order; junction bases with no gene match: 9.

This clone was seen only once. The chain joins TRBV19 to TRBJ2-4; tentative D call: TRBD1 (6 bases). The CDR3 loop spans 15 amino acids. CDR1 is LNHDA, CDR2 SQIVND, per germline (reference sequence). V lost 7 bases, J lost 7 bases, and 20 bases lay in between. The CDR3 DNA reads TGTGCCAGTATGGGTGGGGAGACAGGACGTAACATTCAGTACTTC. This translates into CASMGGETGRNIQYF.

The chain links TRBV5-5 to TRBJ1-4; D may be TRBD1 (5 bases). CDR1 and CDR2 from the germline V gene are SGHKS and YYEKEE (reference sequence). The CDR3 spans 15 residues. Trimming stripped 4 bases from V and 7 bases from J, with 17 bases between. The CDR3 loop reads CASSREGFGAEKLFF. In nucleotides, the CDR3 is TGTGCCAGCAGCCGGGAGGGTTTTGGGGCTGAAAAACTGTTTTTT.

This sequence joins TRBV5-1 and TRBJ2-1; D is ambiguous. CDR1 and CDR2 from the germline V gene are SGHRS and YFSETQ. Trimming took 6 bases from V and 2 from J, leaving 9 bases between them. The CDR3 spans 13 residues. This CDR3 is CASTQDTYNEQFF. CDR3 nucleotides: TGCGCCAGCACGCAGGATACCTACAATGAGCAGTTCTTC.

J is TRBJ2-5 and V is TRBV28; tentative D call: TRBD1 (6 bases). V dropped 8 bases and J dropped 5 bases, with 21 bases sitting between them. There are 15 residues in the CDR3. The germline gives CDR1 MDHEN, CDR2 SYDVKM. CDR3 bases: TGTGCCAGCGGAGGCCGAGGGATCAGGGGCGAGACCCAGTACTTC. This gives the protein CASGGRGIRGETQYF.

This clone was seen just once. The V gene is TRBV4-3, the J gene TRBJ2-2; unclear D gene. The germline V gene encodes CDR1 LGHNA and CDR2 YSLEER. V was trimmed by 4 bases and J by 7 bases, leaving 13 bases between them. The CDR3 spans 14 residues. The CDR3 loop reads CASSPAVHIGELFF. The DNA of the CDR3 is TGCGCCAGCAGCCCCGCGGTGCACATCGGGGAGCTGTTTTTT.

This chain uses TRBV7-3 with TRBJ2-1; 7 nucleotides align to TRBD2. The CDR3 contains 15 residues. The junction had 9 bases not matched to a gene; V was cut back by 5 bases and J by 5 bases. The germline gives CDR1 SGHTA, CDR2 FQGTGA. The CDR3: CASSLASGVNNEQFF. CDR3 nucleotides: TGTGCCAGCAGCCTGGCCAGCGGGGTCAACAATGAGCAGTTCTTC.

CDR3 amino acids: CASPRQGNNNEQFF. CDR3 coding DNA: TGTGCCAGCCCTAGACAGGGAAACAACAATGAGCAGTTCTTC. The gene calls are TRBV21-1 and TRBJ2-1; the listed D gene, TRBD1, was not tested against the DNA. TRBV21-1 is recorded as a pseudogene. This CDR3 spans 14 amino acids.

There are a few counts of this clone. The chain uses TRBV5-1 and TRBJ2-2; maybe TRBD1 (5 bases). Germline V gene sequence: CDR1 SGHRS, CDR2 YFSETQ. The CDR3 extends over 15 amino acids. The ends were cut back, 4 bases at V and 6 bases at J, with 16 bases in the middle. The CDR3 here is CASSRQKLGAGELFF. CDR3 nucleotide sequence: TGCGCCAGCAGCCGACAGAAGCTTGGGGCCGGGGAGCTGTTTTTT.

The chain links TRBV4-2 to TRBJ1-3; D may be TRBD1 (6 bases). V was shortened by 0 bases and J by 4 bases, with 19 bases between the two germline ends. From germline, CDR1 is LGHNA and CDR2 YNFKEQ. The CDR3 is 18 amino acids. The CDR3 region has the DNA TGTGCCAGCAGCCAAGATTGGGGGGGCGACGGGTCCGGAAACACCATATATTTT. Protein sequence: CASSQDWGGDGSGNTIYF.

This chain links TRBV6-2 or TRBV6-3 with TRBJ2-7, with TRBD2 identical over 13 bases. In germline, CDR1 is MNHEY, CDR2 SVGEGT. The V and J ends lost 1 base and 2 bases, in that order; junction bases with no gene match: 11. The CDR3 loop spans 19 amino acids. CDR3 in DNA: TGTGCCAGCAGTTACTTGCGACTAGCGGGAGGCTTACCGACCTACGAGCAGTACTTC. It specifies CASSYLRLAGGLPTYEQYF.

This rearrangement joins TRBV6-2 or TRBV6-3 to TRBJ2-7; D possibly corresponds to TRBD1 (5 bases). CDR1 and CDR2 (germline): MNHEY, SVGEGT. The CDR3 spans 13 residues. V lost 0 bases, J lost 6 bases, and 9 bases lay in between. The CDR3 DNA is TGTGCCAGCAGTTACTCTGGGGCGCCCGAGCAGTACTTC. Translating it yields CASSYSGAPEQYF.

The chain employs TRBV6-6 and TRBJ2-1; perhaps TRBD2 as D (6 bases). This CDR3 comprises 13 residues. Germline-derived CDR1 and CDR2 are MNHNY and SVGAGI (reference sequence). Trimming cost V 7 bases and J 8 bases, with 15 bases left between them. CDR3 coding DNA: TGTGCCAGCAAAACTAGCTCTAGGGATGAGCAGTTCTTC. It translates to CASKTSSRDEQFF.

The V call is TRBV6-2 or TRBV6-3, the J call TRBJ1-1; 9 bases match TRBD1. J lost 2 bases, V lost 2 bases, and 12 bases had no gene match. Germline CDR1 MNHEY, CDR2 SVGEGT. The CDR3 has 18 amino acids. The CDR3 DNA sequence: TGTGCCAGCAGTTACCGCTTGGGACAGGGAACAATCAACACTGAAGCTTTCTTT. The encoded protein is CASSYRLGQGTINTEAFF.

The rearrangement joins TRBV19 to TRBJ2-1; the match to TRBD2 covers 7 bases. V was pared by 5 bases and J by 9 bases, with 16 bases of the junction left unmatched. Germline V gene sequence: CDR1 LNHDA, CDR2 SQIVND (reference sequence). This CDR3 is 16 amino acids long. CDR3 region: CASSPSGVAGSTEQFF. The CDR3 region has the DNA TGTGCCAGTAGTCCCAGCGGGGTTGCGGGATCCACTGAGCAGTTCTTC.

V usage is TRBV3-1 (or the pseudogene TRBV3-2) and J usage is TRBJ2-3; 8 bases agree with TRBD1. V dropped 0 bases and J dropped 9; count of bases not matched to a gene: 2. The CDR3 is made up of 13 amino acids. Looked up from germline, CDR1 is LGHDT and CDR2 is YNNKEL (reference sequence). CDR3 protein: CASSQDRGLTQYF. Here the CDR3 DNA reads TGTGCCAGCAGCCAAGACAGGGGGCTCACGCAGTATTTT.

CDR3 sequence reads: CARSQDRIMPYEQYF. The CDR3 DNA sequence: TGTGCCAGAAGCCAGGACAGGATAATGCCCTACGAGCAGTACTTC. This rearrangement joins TRBV5-3 to TRBJ2-7, with TRBD1 matching 7 bases. TRBV5-3 is marked as an open reading frame, function uncertain. The junction had 9 bases not matched to a gene; V was cut back by 4 bases and J by 2 bases. This CDR3 has 15 residues.

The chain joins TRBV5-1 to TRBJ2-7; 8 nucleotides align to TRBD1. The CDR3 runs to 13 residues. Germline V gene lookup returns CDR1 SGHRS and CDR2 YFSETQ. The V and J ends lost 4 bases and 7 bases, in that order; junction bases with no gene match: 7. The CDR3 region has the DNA TGCGCCAGCAGCATAGGGACAGGAGGGGAGCAGTACTTC. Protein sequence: CASSIGTGGEQYF.

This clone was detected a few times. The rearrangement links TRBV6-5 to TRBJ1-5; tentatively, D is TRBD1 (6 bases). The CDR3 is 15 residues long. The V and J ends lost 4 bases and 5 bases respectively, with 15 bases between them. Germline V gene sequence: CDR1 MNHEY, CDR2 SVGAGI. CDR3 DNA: TGTGCCAGCAGTTTAACGGACAGTTACTATCAGCCCCAGCATTTT. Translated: CASSLTDSYYQPQHF.

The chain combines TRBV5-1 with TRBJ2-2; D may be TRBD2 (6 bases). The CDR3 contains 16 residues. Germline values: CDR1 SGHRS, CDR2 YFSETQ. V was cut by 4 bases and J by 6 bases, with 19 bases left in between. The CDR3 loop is CASSPSAFRRAGELFF. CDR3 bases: TGCGCCAGCAGCCCCAGCGCGTTCCGGAGGGCCGGGGAGCTGTTTTTT.

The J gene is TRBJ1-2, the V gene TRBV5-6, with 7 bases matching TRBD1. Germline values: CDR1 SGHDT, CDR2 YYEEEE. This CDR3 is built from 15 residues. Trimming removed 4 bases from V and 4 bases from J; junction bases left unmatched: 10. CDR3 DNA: TGTGCCAGCAGCCCGGAGACAGGGTCTGGCTATGGCTACACCTTC. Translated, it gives CASSPETGSGYGYTF.

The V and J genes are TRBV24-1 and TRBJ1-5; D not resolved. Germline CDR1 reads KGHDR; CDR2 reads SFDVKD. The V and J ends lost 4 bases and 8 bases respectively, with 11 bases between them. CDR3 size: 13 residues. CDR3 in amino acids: CATSEGQEEPQHF. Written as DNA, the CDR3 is TGTGCCACCAGTGAGGGTCAGGAAGAGCCCCAGCATTTT.

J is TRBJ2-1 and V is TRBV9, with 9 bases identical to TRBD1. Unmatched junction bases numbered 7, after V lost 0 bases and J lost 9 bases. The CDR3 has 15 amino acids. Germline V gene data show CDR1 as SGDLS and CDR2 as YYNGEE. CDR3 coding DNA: TGTGCCAGCAGCGTAGAGGGACAGGGTCTCGGTGAGCAGTTCTTC. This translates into CASSVEGQGLGEQFF.

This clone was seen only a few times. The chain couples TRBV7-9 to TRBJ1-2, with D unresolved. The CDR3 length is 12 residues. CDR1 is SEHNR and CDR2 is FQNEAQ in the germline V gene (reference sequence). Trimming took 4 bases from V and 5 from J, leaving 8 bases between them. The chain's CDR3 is CASSSVEYGYTF. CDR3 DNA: TGTGCCAGCAGCTCGGTAGAATATGGCTACACCTTC.